This T cell receptor (beta chain) was sequenced during a study of cytomegalovirus exposure and HLA in healthy donors. Germline assignment: CDR1 SGHTA and CDR2 FQGNSA. The CDR3 extends over 15 amino acids. The J segment lost 4 bases and the V segment lost 1 base, leaving 5 bases of the junction unmatched. The PCR used 60 Vbeta and 13 Jbeta primers. Here immunoSEQ multiplex PCR was the method, and the copy in TCRdb shows in-frame clones only, minus some. The sample yields 190,000 or so clones, 65% to 85% seen once. In this sample, this clone turned up a few times. The antigen is not known. Study conclusions and caveats: Confirmation was obtained in vitro that a few CMV-associated chains are specific for CMV antigens. Among TCR sequences, most were rare, though some public TCRs appeared in many donors. V segments that were indistinguishable, TRBV6-2 and TRBV6-3 among them, were omitted from analysis. Sequencing likely caused a cluster of highly shared sequence variants.

This sequence originates from a boy aged 2 to 10 in good health and CMV-seronegative. The material sequenced was PBMCs. The genes are TRBV7-2 and TRBJ1-2; TRBD1 matches at 8 bases. DNA for the CDR3: TGTGCCAGCAGCTTAGGCGGGACAGGAGGCTATGGCTACACCTTC. Translating gives CASSLGGTGGYGYTF.